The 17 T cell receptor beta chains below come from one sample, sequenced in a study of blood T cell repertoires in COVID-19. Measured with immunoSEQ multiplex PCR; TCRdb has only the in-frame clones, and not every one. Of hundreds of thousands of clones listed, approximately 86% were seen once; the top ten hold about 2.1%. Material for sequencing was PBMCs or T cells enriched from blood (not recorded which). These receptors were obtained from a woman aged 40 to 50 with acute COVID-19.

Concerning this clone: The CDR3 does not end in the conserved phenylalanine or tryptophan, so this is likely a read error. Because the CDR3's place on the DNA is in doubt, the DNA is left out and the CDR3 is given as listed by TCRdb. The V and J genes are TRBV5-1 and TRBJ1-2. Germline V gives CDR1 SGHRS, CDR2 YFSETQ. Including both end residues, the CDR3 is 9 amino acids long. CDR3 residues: CASSLEGGL.

The CDR3 coding sequence is TGCGCCAGCAGCCAAGATAGCCTAGCGATTAGCACAGATACGCAGTATTTT. Translating it yields CASSQDSLAISTDTQYF. The chain has TRBV4-1 and TRBJ2-3; TRBD2 is a possible D gene (6 bases). Germline values: CDR1 MGHRA, CDR2 YSYEKL. V was shortened by 0 bases and J by 0 bases, with 13 bases between the two germline ends. The CDR3 runs 17 residues.

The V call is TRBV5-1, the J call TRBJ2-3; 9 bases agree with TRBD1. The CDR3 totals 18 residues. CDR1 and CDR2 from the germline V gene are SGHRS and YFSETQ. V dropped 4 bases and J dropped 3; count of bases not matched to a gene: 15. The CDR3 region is CASSPGGTGFGLTDTQYF. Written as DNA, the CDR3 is TGCGCCAGCAGCCCAGGGGGGACAGGGTTCGGATTGACAGATACGCAGTATTTT. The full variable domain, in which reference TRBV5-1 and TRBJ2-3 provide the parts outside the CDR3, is KAGVTQTPRYLIKTRGQQVTLSCSPISGHRSVSWYQQTPGQGLQFLFEYFSETQRNKGNFPGRFSGRQFSNSRSEMNVSTLELGDSALYLCASSPGGTGFGLTDTQYFGPGTRLTVL.

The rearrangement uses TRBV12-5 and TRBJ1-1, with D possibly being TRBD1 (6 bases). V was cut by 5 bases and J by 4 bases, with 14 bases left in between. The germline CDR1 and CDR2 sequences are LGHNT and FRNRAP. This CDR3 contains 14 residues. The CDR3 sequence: CASGIGGLRTEAFF. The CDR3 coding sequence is TGTGCTAGTGGTATAGGGGGATTGCGCACTGAAGCTTTCTTT.

In nucleotides, the CDR3 is TGTGCCAGCAGCCTGTCTAGCGGGGGGCCCTACAATGAGCAGTTCTTC. It codes for CASSLSSGGPYNEQFF. The V and J genes are TRBV11-2 and TRBJ2-1; 11 positions agree with TRBD2. Germline V gives CDR1 SGHAT, CDR2 FQNNGV. V lost 5 bases, J lost 2 bases, and 5 bases stayed unmatched. The CDR3 sequence is 16 residues long.

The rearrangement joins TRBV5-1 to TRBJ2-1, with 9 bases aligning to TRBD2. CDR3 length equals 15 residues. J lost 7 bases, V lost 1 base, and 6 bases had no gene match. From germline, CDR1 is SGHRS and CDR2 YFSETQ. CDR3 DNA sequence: TGCGCCAGCAGCTTGACGCCTAGCGGGGCAAATGAGCAGTTCTTC. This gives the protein CASSLTPSGANEQFF.

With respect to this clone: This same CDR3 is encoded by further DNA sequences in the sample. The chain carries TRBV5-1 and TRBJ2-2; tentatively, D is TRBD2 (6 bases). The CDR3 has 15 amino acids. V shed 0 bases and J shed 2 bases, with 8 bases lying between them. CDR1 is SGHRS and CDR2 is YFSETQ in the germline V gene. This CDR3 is CASSLEGTNTGELFF. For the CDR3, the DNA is TGCGCCAGCAGCTTGGAAGGGACTAACACCGGGGAGCTGTTTTTT.

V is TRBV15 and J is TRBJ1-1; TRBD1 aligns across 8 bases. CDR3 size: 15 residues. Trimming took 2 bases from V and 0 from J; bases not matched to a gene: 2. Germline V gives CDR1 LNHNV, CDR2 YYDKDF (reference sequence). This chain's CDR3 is CATSRQGAMNTEAFF. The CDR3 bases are TGTGCCACCAGCAGACAGGGGGCCATGAACACTGAAGCTTTCTTT.

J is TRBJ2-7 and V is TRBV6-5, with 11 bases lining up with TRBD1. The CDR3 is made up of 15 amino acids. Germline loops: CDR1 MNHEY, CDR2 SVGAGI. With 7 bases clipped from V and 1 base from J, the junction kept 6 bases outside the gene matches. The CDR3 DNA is TGTGCCAGCACCCGAGGGACAGGGGGTTCCTACGAGCAGTACTTC. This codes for CASTRGTGGSYEQYF.

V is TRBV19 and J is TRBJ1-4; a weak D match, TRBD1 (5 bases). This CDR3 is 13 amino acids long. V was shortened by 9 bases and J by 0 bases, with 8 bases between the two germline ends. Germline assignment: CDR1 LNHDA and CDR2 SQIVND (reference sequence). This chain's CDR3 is CASMGPTNEKLFF. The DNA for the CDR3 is TGTGCCAGCATGGGGCCAACTAATGAAAAACTGTTTTTT.

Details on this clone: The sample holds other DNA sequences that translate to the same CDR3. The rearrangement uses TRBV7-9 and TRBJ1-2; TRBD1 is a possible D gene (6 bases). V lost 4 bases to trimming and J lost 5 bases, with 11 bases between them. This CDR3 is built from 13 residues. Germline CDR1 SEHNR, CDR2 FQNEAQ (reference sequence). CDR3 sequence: CASSSGGGYGYTF. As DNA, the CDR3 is TGTGCCAGCAGCTCGGGAGGGGGATATGGCTACACCTTC.

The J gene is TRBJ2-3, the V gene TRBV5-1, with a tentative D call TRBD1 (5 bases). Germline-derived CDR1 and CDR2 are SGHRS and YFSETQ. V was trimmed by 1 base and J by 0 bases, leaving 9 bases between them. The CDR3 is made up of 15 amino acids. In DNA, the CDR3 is TGCGCCAGCAGCTTGCAGGGCCTTAGCACAGATACGCAGTATTTT. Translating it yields CASSLQGLSTDTQYF.

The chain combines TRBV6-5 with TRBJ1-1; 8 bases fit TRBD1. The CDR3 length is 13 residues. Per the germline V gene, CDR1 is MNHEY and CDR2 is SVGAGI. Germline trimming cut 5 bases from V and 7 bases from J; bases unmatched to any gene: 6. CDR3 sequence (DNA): TGTGCCAGCAGTAGACAGGGGACGAGTGAAGCTTTCTTT. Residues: CASSRQGTSEAFF.

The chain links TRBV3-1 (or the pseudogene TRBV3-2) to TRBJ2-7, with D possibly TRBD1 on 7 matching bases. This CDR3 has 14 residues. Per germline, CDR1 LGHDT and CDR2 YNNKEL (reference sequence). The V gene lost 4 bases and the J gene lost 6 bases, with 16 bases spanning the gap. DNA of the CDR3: TGTGCCAGCAGCCTATCCGGGACAGCGGGCGAGCAGTACTTC. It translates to CASSLSGTAGEQYF.

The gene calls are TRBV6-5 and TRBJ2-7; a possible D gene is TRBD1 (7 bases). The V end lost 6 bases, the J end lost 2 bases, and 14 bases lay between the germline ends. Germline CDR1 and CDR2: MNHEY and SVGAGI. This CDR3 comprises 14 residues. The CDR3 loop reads CASSDPGGTYEQYF. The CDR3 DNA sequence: TGTGCCAGCAGCGACCCAGGGGGGACCTACGAGCAGTACTTC.

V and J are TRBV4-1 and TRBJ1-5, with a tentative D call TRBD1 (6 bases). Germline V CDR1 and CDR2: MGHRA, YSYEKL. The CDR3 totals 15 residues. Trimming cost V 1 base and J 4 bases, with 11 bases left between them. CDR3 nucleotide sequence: TGCGCCAGCAGCCAAGCTTGGACAGAGAATCAGCCCCAGCATTTT. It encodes CASSQAWTENQPQHF.

The CDR3 spells CSAMGSGGNTGELFF. DNA for the CDR3: TGCAGCGCAATGGGGAGCGGGGGGAACACCGGGGAGCTGTTTTTT. The chain carries TRBV29-1 and TRBJ2-2; the match to TRBD2 covers 8 bases. Germline CDR1 is SQVTM and CDR2 is ANQGSEA. CDR3 length: 15 residues. V was pared by 7 bases and J by 1 base, with 8 bases of the junction left unmatched.